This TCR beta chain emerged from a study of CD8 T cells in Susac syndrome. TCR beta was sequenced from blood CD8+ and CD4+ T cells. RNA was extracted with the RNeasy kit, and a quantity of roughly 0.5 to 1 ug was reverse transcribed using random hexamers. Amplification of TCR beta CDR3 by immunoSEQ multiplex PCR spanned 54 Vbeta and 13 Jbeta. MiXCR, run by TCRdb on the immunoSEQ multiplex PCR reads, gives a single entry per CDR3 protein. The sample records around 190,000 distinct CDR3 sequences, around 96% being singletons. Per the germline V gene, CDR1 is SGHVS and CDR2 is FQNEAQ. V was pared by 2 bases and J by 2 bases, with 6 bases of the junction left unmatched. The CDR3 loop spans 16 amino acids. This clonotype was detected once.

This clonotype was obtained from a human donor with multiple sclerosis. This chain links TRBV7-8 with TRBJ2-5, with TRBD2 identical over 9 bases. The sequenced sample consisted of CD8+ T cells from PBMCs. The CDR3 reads CASSLILAGRQETQYF. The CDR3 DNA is TGTGCCAGCAGCTTAATCCTAGCGGGGAGGCAAGAGACCCAGTACTTC.